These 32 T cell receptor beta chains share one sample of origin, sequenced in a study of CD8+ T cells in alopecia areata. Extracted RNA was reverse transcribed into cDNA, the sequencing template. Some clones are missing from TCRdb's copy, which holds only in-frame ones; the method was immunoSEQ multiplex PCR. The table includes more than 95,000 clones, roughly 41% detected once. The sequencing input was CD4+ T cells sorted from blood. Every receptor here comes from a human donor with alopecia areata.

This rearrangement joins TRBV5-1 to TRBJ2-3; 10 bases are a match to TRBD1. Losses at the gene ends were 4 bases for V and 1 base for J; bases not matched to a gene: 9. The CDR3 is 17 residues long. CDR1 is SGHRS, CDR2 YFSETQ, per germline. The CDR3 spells CASSTSRQGAGTDTQYF. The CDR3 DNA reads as TGCGCCAGCAGCACCAGCCGACAGGGGGCTGGCACAGATACGCAGTATTTT.

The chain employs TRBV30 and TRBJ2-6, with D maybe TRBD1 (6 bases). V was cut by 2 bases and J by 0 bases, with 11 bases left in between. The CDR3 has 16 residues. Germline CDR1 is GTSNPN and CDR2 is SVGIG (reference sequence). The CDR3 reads CAWSTGHHSGANVLTF. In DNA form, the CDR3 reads TGTGCCTGGAGTACGGGACACCACTCTGGGGCCAACGTCCTGACTTTC. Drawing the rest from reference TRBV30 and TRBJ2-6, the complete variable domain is SQTIHQWPATLVQPVGSPLSLECTVEGTSNPNLYWYRQAAGRGLQLLFYSVGIGQISSEVPQNLSASRPQDRQFILSSKKLLLSDSGFYLCAWSTGHHSGANVLTFGAGSRLTVL.

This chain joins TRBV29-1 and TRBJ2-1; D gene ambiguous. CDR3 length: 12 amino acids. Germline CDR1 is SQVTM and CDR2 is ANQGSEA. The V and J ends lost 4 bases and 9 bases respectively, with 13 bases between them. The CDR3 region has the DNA TGCAGCGTTGCCCCTTCCGTCGTTGAGCAGTTCTTC. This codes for CSVAPSVVEQFF.

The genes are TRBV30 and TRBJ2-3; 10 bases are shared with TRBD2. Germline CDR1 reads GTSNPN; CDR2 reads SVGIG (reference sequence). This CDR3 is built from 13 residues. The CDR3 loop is CANSGGFTDTQYF. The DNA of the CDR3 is TGTGCTAATAGCGGGGGGTTCACAGATACGCAGTATTTT.

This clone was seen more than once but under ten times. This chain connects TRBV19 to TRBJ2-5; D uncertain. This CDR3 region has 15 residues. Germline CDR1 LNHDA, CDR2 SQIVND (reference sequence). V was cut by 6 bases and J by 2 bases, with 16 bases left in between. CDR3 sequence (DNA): TGTGCCAGTAGCCTTCTTGGGTCAGCTCAAGAGACCCAGTACTTC. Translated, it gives CASSLLGSAQETQYF.

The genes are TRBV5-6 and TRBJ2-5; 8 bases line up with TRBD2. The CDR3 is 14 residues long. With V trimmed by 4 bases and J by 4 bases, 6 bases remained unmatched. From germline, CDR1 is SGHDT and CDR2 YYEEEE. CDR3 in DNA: TGTGCCAGCAGCACGGGACTAGAGATAGAGACCCAGTACTTC. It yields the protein CASSTGLEIETQYF.

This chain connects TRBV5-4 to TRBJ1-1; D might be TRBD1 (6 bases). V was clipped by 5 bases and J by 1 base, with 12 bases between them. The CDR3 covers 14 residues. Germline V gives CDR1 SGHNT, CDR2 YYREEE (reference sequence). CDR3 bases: TGTGCCAGCAGTCACCCGGACAGGAACACTGAAGCTTTCTTT. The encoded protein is CASSHPDRNTEAFF.

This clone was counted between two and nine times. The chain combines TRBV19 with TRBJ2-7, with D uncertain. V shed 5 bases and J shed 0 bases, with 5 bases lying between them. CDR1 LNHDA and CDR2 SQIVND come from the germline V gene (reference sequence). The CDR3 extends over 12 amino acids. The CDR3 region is CASSPDSYEQYF. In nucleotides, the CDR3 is TGTGCCAGTAGTCCGGACTCCTACGAGCAGTACTTC. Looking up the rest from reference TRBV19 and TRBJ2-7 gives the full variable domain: DGGITQSPKYLFRKEGQNVTLSCEQNLNHDAMYWYRQDPGQGLRLIYYSQIVNDFQKGDIAEGYSVSREKKESFPLTVTSAQKNPTAFYLCASSPDSYEQYFGPGTRLTVT.

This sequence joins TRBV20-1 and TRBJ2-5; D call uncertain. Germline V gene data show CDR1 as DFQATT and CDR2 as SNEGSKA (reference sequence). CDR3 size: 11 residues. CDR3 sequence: CRTEDQETQYF. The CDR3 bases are TGCAGAACTGAGGACCAAGAGACCCAGTACTTC.

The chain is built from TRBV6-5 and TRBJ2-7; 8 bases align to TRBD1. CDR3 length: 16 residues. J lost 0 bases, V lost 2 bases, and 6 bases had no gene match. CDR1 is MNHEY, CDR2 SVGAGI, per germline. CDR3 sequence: CASSYDPGQGSYEQYF. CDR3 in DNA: TGTGCCAGCAGTTACGACCCTGGACAGGGCTCCTACGAGCAGTACTTC.

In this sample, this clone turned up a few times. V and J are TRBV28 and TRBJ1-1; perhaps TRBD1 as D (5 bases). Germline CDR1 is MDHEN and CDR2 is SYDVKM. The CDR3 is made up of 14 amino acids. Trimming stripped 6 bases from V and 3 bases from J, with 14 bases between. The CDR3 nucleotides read TGTGCCAGCAGAAAGGACAAGGGTGACACTGAAGCTTTCTTT. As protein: CASRKDKGDTEAFF.

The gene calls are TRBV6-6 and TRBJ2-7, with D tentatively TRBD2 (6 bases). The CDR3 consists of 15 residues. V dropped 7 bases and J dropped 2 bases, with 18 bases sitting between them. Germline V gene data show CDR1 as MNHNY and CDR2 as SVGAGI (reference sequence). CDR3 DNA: TGTGCCAGCAAGGAGGGAATCACGGGAACCTACGAGCAGTACTTC. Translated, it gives CASKEGITGTYEQYF.

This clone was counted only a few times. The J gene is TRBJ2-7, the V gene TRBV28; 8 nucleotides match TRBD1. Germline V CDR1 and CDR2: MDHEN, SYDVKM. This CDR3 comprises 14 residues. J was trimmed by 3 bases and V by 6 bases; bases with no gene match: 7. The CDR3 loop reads CASSLQGGGYEQYF. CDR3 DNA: TGTGCCAGCAGCCTACAGGGGGGAGGCTACGAGCAGTACTTC.

The CDR3 nucleotides read TGTGCCAGCAGCTTACGCTCAGGGGCCACTGAAGCTTTCTTT. Its translation is CASSLRSGATEAFF. The rearrangement joins TRBV11-3 to TRBJ1-1; D is possibly TRBD1 (6 bases). Germline CDR1 reads SGHNT; CDR2 reads YENEEA. This CDR3 is 14 amino acids long. V lost 2 bases to trimming and J lost 4 bases, with 11 bases between them.

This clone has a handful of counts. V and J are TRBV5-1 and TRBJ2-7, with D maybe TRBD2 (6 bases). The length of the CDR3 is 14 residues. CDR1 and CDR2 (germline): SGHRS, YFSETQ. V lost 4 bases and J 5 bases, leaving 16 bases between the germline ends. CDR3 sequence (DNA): TGCGCCAGCAGCATTAAGGGGAGGACCCACGAGCAGTACTTC. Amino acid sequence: CASSIKGRTHEQYF.

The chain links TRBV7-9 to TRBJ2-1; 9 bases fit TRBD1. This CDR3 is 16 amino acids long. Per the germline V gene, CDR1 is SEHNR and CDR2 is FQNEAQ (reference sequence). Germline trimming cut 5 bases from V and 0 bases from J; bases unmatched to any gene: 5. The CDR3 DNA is TGTGCCAGCAGCGCGTCGACAGGGGGCTCCTACAATGAGCAGTTCTTC. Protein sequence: CASSASTGGSYNEQFF.

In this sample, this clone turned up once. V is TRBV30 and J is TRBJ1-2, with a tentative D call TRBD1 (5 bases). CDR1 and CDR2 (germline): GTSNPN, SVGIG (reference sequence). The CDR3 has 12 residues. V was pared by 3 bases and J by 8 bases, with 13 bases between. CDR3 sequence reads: CAWSPGGGGYTF. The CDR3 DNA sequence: TGTGCCTGGAGCCCGGGGGGAGGAGGCTACACCTTC.

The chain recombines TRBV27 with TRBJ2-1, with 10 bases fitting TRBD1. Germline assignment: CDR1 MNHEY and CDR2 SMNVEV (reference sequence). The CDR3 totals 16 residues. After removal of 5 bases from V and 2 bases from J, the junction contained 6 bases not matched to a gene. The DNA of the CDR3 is TGTGCCAGCAGTAGAGGACAGGGGGGGGCCTACAATGAGCAGTTCTTC. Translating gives CASSRGQGGAYNEQFF.

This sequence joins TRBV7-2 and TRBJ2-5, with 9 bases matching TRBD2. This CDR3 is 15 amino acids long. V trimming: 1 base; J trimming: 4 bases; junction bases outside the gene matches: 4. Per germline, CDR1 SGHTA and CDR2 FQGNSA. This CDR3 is CASSLERGDLETQYF. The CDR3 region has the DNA TGTGCCAGCAGCTTAGAGCGGGGGGATTTAGAGACCCAGTACTTC.

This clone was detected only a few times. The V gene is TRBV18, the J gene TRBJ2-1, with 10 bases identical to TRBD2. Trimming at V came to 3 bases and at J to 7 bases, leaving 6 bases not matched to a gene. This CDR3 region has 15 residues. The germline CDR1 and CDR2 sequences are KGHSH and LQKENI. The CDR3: CASSPGTSAENEQFF. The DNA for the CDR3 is TGTGCCAGCTCACCCGGGACTAGCGCGGAGAATGAGCAGTTCTTC.

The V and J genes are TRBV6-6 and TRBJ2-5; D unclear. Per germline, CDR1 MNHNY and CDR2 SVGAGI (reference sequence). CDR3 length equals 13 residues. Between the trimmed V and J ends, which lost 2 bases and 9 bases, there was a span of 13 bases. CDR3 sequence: CASSYRLSVSQYF. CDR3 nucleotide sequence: TGTGCCAGCAGTTACCGGCTTTCTGTGTCCCAGTACTTC.

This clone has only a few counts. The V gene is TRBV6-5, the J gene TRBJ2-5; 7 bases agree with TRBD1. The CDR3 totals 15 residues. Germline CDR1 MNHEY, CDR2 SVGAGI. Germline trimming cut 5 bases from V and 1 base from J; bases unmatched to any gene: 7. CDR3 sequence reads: CASSPPTGAQETQYF. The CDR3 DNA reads TGTGCCAGCAGTCCCCCCACAGGGGCCCAAGAGACCCAGTACTTC.

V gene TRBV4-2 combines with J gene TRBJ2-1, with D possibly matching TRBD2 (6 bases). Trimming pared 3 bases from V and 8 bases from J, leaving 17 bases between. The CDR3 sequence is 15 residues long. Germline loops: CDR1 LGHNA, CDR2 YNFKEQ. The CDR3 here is CASSHRDSSGDEQFF. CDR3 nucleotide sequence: TGTGCCAGCAGCCACCGGGACTCGAGTGGGGATGAGCAGTTCTTC.

The CDR3 DNA follows: TGCGCCAGCAGTCAAAGGACTAGCGGCACAGATACGCAGTATTTT. Encoded protein: CASSQRTSGTDTQYF. The chain joins TRBV23-1 to TRBJ2-3; 9 positions match TRBD2. TRBV23-1 is given ORF status, its function remaining uncertain. CDR3 size: 15 residues. Trimming removed 2 bases from V and 1 base from J; junction bases left unmatched: 1.

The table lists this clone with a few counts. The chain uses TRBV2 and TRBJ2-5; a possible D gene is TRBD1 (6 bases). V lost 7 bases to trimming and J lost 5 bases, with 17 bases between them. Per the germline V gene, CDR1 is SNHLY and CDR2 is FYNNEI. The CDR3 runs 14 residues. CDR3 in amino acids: CASIRYRVEETQYF. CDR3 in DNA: TGTGCCAGCATACGGTACAGGGTTGAGGAGACCCAGTACTTC.

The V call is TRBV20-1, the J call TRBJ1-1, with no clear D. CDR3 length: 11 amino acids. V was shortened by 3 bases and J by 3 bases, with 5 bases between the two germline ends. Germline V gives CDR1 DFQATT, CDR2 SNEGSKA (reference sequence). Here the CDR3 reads CSARVDTEAFF. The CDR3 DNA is TGCAGTGCTAGGGTCGACACTGAAGCTTTCTTT.

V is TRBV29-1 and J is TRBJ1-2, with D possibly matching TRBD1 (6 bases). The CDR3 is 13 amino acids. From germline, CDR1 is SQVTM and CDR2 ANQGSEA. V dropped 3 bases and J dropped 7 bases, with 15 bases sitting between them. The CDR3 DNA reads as TGCAGCGTTGACGCCAGGGGTTTCGGTGGCTACACCTTC. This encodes CSVDARGFGGYTF.

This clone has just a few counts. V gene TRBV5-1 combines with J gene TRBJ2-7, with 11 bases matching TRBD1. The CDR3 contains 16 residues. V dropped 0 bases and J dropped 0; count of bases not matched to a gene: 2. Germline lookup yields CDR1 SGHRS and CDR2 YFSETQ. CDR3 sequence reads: CASSLAGTGGSYEQYF. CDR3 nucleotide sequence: TGCGCCAGCAGCTTGGCCGGGACAGGGGGCTCCTACGAGCAGTACTTC.

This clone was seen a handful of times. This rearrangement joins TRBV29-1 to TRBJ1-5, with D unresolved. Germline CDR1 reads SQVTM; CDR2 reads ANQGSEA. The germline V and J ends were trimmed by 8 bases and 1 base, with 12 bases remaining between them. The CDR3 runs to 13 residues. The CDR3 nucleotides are TGCAGCTCCCGGACGGTCAGCAATCAGCCCCAGCATTTT. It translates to CSSRTVSNQPQHF.

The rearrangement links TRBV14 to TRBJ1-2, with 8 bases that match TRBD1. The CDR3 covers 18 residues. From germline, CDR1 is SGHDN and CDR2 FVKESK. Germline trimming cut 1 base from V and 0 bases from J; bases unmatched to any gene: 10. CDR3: CASSQVVWDRSSNYGYTF. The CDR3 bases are TGTGCCAGCAGCCAAGTAGTTTGGGACAGGTCATCTAACTATGGCTACACCTTC.

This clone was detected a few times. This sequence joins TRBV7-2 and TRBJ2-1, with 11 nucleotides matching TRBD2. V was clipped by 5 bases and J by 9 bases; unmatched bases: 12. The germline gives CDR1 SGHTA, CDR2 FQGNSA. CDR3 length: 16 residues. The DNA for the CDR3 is TGTGCCAGCAGCCAAAGGCCTAGCGGGGGGTATCTTGAGCAGTTCTTC. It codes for CASSQRPSGGYLEQFF. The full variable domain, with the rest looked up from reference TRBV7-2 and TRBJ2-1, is GAGVSQSPSNKVTEKGKDVELRCDPISGHTALYWYRQSLGQGLEFLIYFQGNSAPDKSGLPSDRFSAERTGGSVSTLTIQRTQQEDSAVYLCASSQRPSGGYLEQFFGPGTRLTVL.

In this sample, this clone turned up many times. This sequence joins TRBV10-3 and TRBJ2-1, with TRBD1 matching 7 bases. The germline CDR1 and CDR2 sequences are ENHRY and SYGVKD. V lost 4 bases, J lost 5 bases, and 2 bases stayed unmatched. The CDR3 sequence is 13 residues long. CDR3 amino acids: CAISGTGDNEQFF. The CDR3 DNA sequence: TGTGCCATCAGTGGAACAGGGGACAATGAGCAGTTCTTC.